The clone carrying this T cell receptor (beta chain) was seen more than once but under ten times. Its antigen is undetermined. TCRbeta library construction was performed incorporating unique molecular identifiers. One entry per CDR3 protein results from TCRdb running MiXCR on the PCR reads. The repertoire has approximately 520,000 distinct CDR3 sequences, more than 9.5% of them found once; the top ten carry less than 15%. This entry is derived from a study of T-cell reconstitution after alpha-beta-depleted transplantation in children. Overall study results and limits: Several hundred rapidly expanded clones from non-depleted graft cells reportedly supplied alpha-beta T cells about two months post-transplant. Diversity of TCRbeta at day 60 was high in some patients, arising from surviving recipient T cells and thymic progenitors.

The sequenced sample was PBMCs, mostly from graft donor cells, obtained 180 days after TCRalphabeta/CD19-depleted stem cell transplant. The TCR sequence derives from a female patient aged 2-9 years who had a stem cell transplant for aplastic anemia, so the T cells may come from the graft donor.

In DNA, the CDR3 is TGTGCCAGCAGTGACTCGACTGACAGCCCCTTCCCCTACGAGCAGTACTTC. It yields the protein CASSDSTDSPFPYEQYF. The chain recombines TRBV6-4 with TRBJ2-7; D may be TRBD1 (5 bases). This CDR3 region has 17 residues. V was trimmed by 0 bases and J by 2 bases, leaving 17 bases between them. Germline lookup yields CDR1 MRHNA and CDR2 SNTAGT.